This TCR beta chain was captured in a study of CD8 T cells in ankylosing spondylitis (TCRdb year 2017). About the full investigation: To find TCR variants linked to disease, the study profiled T cell receptor beta repertoires in ankylosing spondylitis patients and healthy donors. Peripheral blood was sampled, and synovial fluid was additionally collected from ankylosing spondylitis patients. In total, the full study cohort was made up of some 100 healthy donors and about two dozen ankylosing spondylitis patients.

Sequenced using an Illumina HiSeq 2500. TCR beta libraries were prepared by quantitative 5'-RACE with molecular barcodes. From the authors' description of their analysis: To identify disease-linked TCR variants, a new computational method was used, one built on a probabilistic model of VDJ rearrangement. Starting from the raw public reads, TCRdb applied fastp trimming at Q25, assembled clones with MiXCR and retained in-frame beta chains. For every CDR3 protein sequence, its rows merge into one entry that carries the most common genes and DNA. These V and J calls originate from TCRdb's pipeline instead of the authors' own analysis. Here the sample has 250,000 or so distinct CDR3 sequences; roughly 18% occur a single time. 25% to 40% of the sample belongs to the ten largest clones. Summary of the overall study and its limitations: Some motif variants were previously reported in synovial fluid and blood of reactive arthritis patients, suggesting common disease-initiation mechanisms. Blood from ankylosing spondylitis patients appeared to be characterized by a TCR beta motif composed of under 10 highly homologous amino acid variants. In peripheral blood, the disease-linked clones were found at relatively low frequencies and had a CD8+ phenotype. The disease-linked clones were reported as significantly enriched in matched synovial fluid samples from ankylosing spondylitis patients.

V is clipped by 1 base and J by 2 bases, and the sequence between their germline boundaries is 15 bases long. From the cysteine through the phenylalanine, the CDR3 covers 17 amino acids. Only the CDR3 part of the read is kept: 51 bases, read in frame from the first base. CDR1 is given as SEHNR and CDR2 as FQNEAQ, both from the germline V gene (reference sequence). The table lists this clonotype with a few counts. This receptor's antigen is unknown. Base qualities are missing; no much larger clone stands one base away. The sequenced sample was blood, either unsorted or a sorted T cell fraction (not recorded which). The chain joins TRBV7-9 to TRBJ2-1; no D segment can be confidently identified. This clonotype was obtained from a male donor with ankylosing spondylitis or in good health (not recorded which). The CDR3: CASSLVHLSETYNEQFF. The base sequence is TGTGCCAGCAGCTTAGTACACCTGAGCGAGACCTACAATGAGCAGTTCTTC.